Described below is a single TCR beta chain sequence and its context. The authors reverse transcribed roughly 0.5 to 1 ug RNA with random hexamers. Amplification of TCR beta CDR3 used immunoSEQ multiplex PCR across 54 Vbeta and 13 Jbeta. TCRdb reprocessed the immunoSEQ multiplex PCR reads via MiXCR and lists one record per CDR3 protein. The profile shows a few hundred thousand distinct CDR3 sequences, 92% of them singletons. The length of the CDR3 is 12 residues. With V trimmed by 6 bases and J by 6 bases, 4 bases remained unmatched. Germline values: CDR1 SGHNT, CDR2 YENEEA. The data stem from a study of CD8 T cells in Susac syndrome.

This TCR came from a human donor with multiple sclerosis. V is TRBV11-3 and J is TRBJ1-1; 7 bases align to TRBD1. The specimen sequenced was CD4+ T cells from PBMCs. The CDR3 region has the DNA TGTGCCAGCAGTCGCAGGGGGGCTGAAGCTTTCTTT. Protein product: CASSRRGAEAFF.